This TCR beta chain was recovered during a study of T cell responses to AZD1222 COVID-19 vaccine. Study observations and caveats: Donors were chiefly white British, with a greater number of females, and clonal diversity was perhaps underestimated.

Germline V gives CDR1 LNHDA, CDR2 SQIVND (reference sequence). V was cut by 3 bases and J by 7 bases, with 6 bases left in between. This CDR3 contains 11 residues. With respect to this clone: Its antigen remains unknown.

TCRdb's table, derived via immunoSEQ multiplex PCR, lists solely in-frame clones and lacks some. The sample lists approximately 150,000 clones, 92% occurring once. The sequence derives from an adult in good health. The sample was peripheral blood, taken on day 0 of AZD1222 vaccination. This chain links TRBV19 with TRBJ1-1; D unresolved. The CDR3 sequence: CASSIRIEAFF. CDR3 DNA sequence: TGTGCCAGTAGTATCCGGATTGAAGCTTTCTTT.